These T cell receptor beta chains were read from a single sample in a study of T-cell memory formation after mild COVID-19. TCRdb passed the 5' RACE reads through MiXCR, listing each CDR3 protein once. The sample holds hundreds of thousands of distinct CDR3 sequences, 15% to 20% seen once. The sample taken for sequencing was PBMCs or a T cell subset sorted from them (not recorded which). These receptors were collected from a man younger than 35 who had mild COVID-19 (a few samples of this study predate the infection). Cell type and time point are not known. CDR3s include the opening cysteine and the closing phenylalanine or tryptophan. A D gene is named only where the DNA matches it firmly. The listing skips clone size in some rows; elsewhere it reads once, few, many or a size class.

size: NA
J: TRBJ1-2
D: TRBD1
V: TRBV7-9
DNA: TGTGCCAGCAGCTTAGTCCCAGGGGGCGGTGGCTACACCTTC
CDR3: CASSLVPGGGGYTF

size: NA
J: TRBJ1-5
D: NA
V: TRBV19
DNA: TGTGCCAGTAGCGGGAGACAGTCTTACAATCAGCCCCAGCATTTT
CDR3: CASSGRQSYNQPQHF

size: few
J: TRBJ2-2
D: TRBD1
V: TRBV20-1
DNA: TGCAGTGCTAGGGACAGGGCGGCCGGGGAGCTGTTTTTT
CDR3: CSARDRAAGELFF

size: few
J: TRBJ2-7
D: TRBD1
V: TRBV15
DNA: TGTGCCACCAGCACCCGTGGACAGGGCTCCGTCTACGAGCAGTACTTC
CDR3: CATSTRGQGSVYEQYF

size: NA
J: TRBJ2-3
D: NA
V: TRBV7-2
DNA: TGTGCCAGCACTTATTCTAGAAAACGCGGGCAGTATTTT
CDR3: CASTYSRKRGQYF

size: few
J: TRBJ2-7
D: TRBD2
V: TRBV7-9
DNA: TGTGCCAGCAGCCCGGGGGGACTAGCGGGGCCCTTGGTCGAGCAGTACTTC
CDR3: CASSPGGLAGPLVEQYF

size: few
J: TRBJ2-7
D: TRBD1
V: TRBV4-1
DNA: TGCGCCAGCAGCCAGAGACAGGGGGCCCACGAGCAGTACTTC
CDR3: CASSQRQGAHEQYF

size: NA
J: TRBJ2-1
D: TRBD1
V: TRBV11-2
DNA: TGTGCCAGCAGCTCGGGACAGTACAATGAGCAGTTCTTC
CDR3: CASSSGQYNEQFF

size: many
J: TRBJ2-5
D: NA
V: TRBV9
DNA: TGTGCCAGCAGCATTAGCCAAGGGCTACAAGAGACCCAGTACTTC
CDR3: CASSISQGLQETQYF

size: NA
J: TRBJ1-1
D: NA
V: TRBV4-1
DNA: TGCGCCAGCAGCCAAGGGTTCCCGGCAGGTTTGAACACTGAAGCTTTCTTT
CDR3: CASSQGFPAGLNTEAFF

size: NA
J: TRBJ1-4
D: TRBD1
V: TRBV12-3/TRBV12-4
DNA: TGTGCCAGCAGTTTCCAGGGGGGCTTTGAAAAACTGTTTTTT
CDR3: CASSFQGGFEKLFF

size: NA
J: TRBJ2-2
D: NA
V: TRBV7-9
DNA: TGTGCCAGCAGCTTAGCGCTAGGCTCAACCCCCGGGGAGCTGTTTTTT
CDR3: CASSLALGSTPGELFF

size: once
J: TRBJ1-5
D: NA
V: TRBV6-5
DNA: TGTGCCAGCAGTCGCCATATTCTCGGGAATCAGCCCCAGCATTTT
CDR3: CASSRHILGNQPQHF

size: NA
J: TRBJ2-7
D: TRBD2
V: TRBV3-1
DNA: TGTGCCAGCAGCCAAGATTTTCCAGCGGGGACCCACGAGCAGTACTTC
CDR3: CASSQDFPAGTHEQYF

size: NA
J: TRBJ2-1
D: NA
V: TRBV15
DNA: TGTGCCACCAGCAGAGATAAGCCCCACAATGAGCAGTTCTTC
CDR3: CATSRDKPHNEQFF

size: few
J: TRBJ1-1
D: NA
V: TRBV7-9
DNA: TGTGCCAGCAGCAGACTCCGCCCTGAAGCTTTCTTT
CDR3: CASSRLRPEAFF

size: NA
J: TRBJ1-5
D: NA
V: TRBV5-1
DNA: TGCGCCAGCAGCTTAGGCCCCGGCTTCAATCAGCCCCAGCATTTT
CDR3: CASSLGPGFNQPQHF

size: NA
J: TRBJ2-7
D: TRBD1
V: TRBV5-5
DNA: TGTGCCAGCAGCTTAAGACAGGGGGTAACGTACGAGCAGTACTTC
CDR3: CASSLRQGVTYEQYF

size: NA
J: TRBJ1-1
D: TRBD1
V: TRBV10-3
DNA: TGTGCCATCAGTGACCGCACAGGGGTGAACACTGAAGCTTTCTTT
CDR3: CAISDRTGVNTEAFF

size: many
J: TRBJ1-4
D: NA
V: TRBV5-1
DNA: TGCGCCAGCAGCTTGATGTCCCGGCCTAATGAAAAACTGTTTTTT
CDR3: CASSLMSRPNEKLFF

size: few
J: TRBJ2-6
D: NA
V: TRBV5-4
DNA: TGTGCCAGCAGCGCATTCGCTCAGTCTGGGGCCAACGTCCTGACTTTC
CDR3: CASSAFAQSGANVLTF

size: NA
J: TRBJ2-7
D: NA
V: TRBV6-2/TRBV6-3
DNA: TGTGCCAGCAGTTATCCTCCAGAGACCTACTACGAGCAGTACTTC
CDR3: CASSYPPETYYEQYF

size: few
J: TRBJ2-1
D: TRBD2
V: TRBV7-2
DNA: TGTGCCAGCAGCCCCCGGGGGGGGTTCTACAATGAGCAGTTCTTC
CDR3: CASSPRGGFYNEQFF

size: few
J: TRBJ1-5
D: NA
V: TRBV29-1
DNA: TGCAGCGTTTTGTTTCAGGGGAGTTATAGCAATCAGCCCCAGCATTTT
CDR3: CSVLFQGSYSNQPQHF

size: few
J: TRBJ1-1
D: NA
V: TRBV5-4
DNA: TGTGCCAGCAGCTCCCCCTCCGGGACAAATGAAGCTTTCTTT
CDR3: CASSSPSGTNEAFF

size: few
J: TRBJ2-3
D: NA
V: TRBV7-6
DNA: TGTGCCAGCAGCTTAGCTTCAGGGGTTAACACAGATACGCAGTATTTT
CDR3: CASSLASGVNTDTQYF

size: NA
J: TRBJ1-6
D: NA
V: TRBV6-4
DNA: TGTGCCAGCAGAAAGGAGGGGAGCTCCTATAATTCACCCCTCCACTTT
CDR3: CASRKEGSSYNSPLHF

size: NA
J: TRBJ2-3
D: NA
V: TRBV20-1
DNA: TGCAGTGCTAGTAGAAGCGTGAGCACAGATACGCAGTATTTT
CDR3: CSASRSVSTDTQYF

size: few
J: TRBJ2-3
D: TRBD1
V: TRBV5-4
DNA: TGTGCCAGCAGCTTTCCCGGGACAGCTCTTCCCGGTACGCAGTATTTT
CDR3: CASSFPGTALPGTQYF

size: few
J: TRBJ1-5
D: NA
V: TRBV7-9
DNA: TGTGCCAGCAGCTTAGCCAGCGGCAATCAGCCCCAGCATTTT
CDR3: CASSLASGNQPQHF

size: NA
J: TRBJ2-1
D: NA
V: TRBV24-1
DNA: TGTGCCACCAGTGCGGGCAGGGGAGGGAATGAGCAGTTCTTC
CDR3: CATSAGRGGNEQFF

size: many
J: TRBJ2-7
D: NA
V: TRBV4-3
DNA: TGCGCCAGCAGCCAAGATCAGAAAGGAACTAGGAACGAGCAGTACTTC
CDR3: CASSQDQKGTRNEQYF

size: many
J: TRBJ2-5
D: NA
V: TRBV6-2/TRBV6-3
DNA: TGTGCCAGCAGTACGGAGGGGGGTATGGAGACCCAGTACTTC
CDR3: CASSTEGGMETQYF

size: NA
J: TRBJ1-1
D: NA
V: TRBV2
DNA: TGTGCCAGCAGTGATCAGGGCGGCTACACTGAAGCTTTCTTT
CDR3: CASSDQGGYTEAFF

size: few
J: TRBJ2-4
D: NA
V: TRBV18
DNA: TGTGCCAGCTCACCGGACGGGGGAGCCAAAAACATTCAGTACTTC
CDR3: CASSPDGGAKNIQYF

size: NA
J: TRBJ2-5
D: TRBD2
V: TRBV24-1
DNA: TGTGCCACCAGTGATTCGGGACTAGGCGAGACCCAGTACTTC
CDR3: CATSDSGLGETQYF

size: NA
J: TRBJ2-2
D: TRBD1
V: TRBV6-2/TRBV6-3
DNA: TGTGCCAGCAGGCCCTTTGGACAGGGCTACACCGGGGAGCTGTTTTTT
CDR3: CASRPFGQGYTGELFF

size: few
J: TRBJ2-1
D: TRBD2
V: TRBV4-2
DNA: TGTGCCAGCAGCCCGGTGACTAGCGGGGGGGCGAATGAGCAGTTCTTC
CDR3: CASSPVTSGGANEQFF

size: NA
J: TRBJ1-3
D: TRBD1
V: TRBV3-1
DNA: TGTGCCAGCGGACAGGGAGCTGGAAACAACATATATTTT
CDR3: CASGQGAGNNIYF

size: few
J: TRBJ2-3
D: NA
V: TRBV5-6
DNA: TGTGCCAGGCGGGACCGAACTAGCACAGATACGCAGTATTTT
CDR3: CARRDRTSTDTQYF

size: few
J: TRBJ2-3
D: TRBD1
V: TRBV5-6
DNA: TGTGCCAGCAGCGCACCTGGACAGGTAACAGATACGCAGTATTTT
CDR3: CASSAPGQVTDTQYF

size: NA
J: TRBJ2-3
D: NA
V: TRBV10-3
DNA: TGTGCCATCAGTCCGGGACTGGGAGCCAGCACAGATACGCAGTATTTT
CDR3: CAISPGLGASTDTQYF

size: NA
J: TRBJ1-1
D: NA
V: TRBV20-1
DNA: TGCAGTGCTAGTCGGCCGGTGAACACTGAAGCTTTCTTT
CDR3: CSASRPVNTEAFF

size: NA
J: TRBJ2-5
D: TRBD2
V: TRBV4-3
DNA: TGCGCCAGCAGCCCCCGGGACTCGGGGGGGTACTTC
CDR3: CASSPRDSGGYF

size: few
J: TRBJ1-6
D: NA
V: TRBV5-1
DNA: TGCGCCAGCAGCTTGGTGGAGGGGGACGGTAATTCACCCCTCCACTTT
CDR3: CASSLVEGDGNSPLHF

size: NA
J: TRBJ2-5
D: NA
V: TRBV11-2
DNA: TGTGCCAGCAGGGGGGGCCTGGAGACCCAGTACTTC
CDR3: CASRGGLETQYF

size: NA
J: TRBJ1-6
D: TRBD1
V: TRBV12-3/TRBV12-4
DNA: TGTGCCAGCAGTCCTCGGGACAGGGGGAGAACACCCCTCCACTTT
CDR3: CASSPRDRGRTPLHF

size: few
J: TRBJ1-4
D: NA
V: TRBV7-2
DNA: TGTGCCAGCCGGTTGGGTCTCAATGAAAAACTGTTTTTT
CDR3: CASRLGLNEKLFF